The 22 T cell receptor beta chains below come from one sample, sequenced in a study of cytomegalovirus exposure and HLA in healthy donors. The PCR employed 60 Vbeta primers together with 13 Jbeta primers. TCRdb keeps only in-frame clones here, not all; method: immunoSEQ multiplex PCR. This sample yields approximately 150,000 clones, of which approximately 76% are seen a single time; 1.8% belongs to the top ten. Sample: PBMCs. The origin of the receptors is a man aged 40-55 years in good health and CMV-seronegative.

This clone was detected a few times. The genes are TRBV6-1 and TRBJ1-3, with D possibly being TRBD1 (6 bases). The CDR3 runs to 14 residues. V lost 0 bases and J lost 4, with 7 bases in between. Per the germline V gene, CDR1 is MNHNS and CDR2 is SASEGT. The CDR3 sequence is CASSEARGGNTIYF. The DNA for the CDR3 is TGTGCCAGCAGTGAAGCCAGGGGAGGAAACACCATATATTTT.

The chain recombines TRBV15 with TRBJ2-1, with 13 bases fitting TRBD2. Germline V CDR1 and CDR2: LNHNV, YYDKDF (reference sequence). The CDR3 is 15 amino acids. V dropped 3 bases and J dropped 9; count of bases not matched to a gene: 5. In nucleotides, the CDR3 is TGTGCCACCAGCAGGGGGACTAGCGGGGTGGCTGAGCAGTTCTTC. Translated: CATSRGTSGVAEQFF. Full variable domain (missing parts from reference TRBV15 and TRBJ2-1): DAMVIQNPRYQVTQFGKPVTLSCSQTLNHNVMYWYQQKSSQAPKLLFHYYDKDFNNEADTPDNFQSRRPNTSFCFLDIRSPGLGDTAMYLCATSRGTSGVAEQFFGPGTRLTVL.

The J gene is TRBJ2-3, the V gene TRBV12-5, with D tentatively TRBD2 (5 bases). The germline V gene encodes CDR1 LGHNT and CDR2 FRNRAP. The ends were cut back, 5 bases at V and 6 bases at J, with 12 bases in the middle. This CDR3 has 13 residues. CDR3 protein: CASGRGTRDTQYF. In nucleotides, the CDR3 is TGTGCTAGTGGTCGGGGTACTCGCGATACGCAGTATTTT.

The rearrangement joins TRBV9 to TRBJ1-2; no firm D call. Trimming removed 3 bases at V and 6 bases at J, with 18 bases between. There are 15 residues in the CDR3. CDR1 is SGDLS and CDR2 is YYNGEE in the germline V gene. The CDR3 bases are TGTGCCAGCAGCGGCGCCGGGATCAGATTGCATGGCTACACCTTC. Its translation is CASSGAGIRLHGYTF.

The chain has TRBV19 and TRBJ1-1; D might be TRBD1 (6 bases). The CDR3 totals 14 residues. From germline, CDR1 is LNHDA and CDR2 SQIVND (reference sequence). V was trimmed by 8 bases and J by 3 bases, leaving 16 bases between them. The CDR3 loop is CASSRGGFDTEAFF. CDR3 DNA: TGTGCCAGTTCTCGAGGGGGATTTGACACTGAAGCTTTCTTT.

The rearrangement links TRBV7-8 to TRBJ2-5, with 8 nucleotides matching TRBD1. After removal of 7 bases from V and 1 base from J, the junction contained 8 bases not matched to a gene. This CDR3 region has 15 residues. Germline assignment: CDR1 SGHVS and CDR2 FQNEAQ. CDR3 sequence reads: CASTLYGTGQETQYF. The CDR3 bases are TGTGCCAGCACGCTATATGGGACAGGCCAAGAGACCCAGTACTTC.

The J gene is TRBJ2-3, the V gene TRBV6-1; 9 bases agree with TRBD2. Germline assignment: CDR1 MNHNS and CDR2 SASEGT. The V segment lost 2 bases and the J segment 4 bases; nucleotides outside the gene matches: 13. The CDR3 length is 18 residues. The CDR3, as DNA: TGTGCCAGCAGTGAACCCTTTCCTCGCGGGAGGGCGGCAGATACGCAGTATTTT. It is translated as CASSEPFPRGRAADTQYF.

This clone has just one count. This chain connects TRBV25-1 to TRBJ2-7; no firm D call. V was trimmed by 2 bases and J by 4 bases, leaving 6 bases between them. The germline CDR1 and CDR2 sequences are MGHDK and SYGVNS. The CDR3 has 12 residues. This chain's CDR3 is CASSERPYEQYF. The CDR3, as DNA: TGTGCCAGCAGTGAACGTCCTTACGAGCAGTACTTC.

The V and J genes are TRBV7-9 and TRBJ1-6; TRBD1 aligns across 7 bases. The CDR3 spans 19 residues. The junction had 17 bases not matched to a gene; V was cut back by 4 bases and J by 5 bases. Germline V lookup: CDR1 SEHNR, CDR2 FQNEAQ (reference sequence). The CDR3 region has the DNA TGTGCCAGCAGCTCCAAAATATTGTCCGGCGGGACAGATAATTCACCCCTCCACTTT. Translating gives CASSSKILSGGTDNSPLHF.

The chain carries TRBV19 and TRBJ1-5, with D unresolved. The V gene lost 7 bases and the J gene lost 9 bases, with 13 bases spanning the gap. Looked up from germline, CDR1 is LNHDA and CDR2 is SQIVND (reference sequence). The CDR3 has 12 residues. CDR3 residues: CASNVRPGPQHF. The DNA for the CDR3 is TGTGCCAGTAACGTCAGGCCAGGGCCCCAGCATTTT.

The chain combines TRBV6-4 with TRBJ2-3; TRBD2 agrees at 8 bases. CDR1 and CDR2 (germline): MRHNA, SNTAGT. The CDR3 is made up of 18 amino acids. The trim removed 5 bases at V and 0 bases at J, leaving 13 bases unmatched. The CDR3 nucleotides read TGTGCCAGCAGTTTACTCCGTTGGACTAGCCCTAGCACAGATACGCAGTATTTT. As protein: CASSLLRWTSPSTDTQYF.

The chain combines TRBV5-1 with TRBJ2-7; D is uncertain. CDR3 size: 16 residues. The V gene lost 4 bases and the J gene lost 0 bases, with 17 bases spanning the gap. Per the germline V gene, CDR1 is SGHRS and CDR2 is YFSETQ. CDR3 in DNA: TGCGCCAGCAGCCTGGGTCTAGGAGCGTACTCCTACGAGCAGTACTTC. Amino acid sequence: CASSLGLGAYSYEQYF.

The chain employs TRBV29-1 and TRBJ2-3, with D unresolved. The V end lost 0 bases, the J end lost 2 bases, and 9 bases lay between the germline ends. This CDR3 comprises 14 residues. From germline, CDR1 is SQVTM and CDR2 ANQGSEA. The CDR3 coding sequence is TGCAGCGTTGAAGATCTTATAGACACAGATACGCAGTATTTT. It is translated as CSVEDLIDTDTQYF.

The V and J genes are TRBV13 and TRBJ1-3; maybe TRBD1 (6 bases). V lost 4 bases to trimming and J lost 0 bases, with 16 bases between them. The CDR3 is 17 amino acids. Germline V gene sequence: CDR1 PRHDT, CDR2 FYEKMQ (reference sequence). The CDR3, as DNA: TGTGCCAGCAGCTCCCTCGCAGGGGCGATCTCTGGAAACACCATATATTTT. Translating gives CASSSLAGAISGNTIYF.

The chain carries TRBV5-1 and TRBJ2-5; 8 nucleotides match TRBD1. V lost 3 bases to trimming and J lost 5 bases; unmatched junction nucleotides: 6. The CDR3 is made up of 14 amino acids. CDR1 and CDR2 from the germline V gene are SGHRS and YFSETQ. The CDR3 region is CASSSTGVEETQYF. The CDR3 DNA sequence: TGCGCCAGCAGCTCGACAGGGGTTGAGGAGACCCAGTACTTC.

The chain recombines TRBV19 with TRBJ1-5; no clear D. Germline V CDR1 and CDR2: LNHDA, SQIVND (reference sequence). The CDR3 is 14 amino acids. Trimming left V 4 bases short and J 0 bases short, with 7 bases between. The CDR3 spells CASSRHPSNQPQHF. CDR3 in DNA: TGTGCCAGTAGTAGACACCCTAGCAATCAGCCCCAGCATTTT.

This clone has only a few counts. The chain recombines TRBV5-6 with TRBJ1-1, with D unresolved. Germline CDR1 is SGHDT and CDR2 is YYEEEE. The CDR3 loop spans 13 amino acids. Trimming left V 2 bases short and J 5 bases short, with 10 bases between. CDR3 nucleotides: TGTGCCAGCAGCTTTGGCCATCCTACTGAAGCTTTCTTT. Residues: CASSFGHPTEAFF.

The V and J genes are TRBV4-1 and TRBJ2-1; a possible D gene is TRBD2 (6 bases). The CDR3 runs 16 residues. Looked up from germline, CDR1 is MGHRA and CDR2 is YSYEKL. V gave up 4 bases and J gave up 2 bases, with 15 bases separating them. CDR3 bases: TGCGCCAGCAGCCCTATGGCGGGGACCACCTACAATGAGCAGTTCTTC. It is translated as CASSPMAGTTYNEQFF.

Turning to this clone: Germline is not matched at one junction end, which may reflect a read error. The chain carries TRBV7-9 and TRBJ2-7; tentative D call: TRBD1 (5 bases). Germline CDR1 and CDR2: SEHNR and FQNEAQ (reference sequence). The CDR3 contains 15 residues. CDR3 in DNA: TGTTCCAGCAGCACAGAGGACACACCCTCCTACGAGCAGTACTTC. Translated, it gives CSSSTEDTPSYEQYF.

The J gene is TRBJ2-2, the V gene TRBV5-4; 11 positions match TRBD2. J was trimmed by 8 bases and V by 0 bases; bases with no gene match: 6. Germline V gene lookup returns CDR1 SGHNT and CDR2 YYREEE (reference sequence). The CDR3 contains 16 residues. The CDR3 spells CASSLELAGAAGELFF. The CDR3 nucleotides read TGTGCCAGCAGCTTGGAACTAGCGGGGGCGGCGGGGGAGCTGTTTTTT.

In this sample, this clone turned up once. For the CDR3, the DNA is TGTGCCAGCAGCTTAGCGGGGACTAGCGGGGGGGGGCTATACACCGGGGAGCTGTTTTTT. It encodes CASSLAGTSGGGLYTGELFF. The chain joins TRBV7-2 to TRBJ2-2; TRBD2 matches 16 bases. V dropped 0 bases and J dropped 3; count of bases not matched to a gene: 7. The CDR3 is 20 residues long. Germline V lookup: CDR1 SGHTA, CDR2 FQGNSA.

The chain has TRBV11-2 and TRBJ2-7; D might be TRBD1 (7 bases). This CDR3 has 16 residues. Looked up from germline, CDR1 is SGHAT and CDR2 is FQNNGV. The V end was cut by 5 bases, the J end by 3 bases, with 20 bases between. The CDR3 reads CASSPKVQGGSYEQYF. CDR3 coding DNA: TGTGCCAGCAGCCCCAAGGTTCAGGGGGGCAGCTACGAGCAGTACTTC.